This TCR beta chain was captured by sequencing in a study of cytomegalovirus exposure and HLA in healthy donors. Study outcomes and limitations: Reportedly, fewer N-insertions than the approximately 610-donor mean appeared in an Asian-associated ancestry cluster in a later analysis.

In the case of this clone: Its antigen remains unknown.

Deletions cut 0 bases from V and 5 bases from J, with 14 bases between. Germline CDR1 reads SGHNT; CDR2 reads YYREEE (reference sequence). The CDR3 spans 15 residues. It was with 60 Vbeta and 13 Jbeta primers that the PCR ran. Libraries were prepared by immunoSEQ multiplex PCR; TCRdb keeps only in-frame clonotypes and omits some of them. The data contain around 200,000 clones, about four fifths of them singletons. This clonotype was obtained from a woman aged 45-59 years in good health and CMV-seropositive. The rearrangement links TRBV5-4 to TRBJ2-5; possibly TRBD2 for D (6 bases). The sample comprised PBMCs. The DNA of the CDR3 is TGTGCCAGCAGCTTGGGCATGGGGGGTGAGGAGACCCAGTACTTC. Translation gives CASSLGMGGEETQYF. The full variable domain, completed using reference TRBV5-4 and TRBJ2-5, is ETGVTQSPTHLIKTRGQQVTLRCSSQSGHNTVSWYQQALGQGPQFIFQYYREEENGRGNFPPRFSGLQFPNYSSELNVNALELDDSALYLCASSLGMGGEETQYFGPGTRLLVL.